This T cell receptor (beta chain) was observed in a study of tumor-infiltrating lymphocytes in localized non-small cell lung cancer. Some clones are missing from TCRdb's copy, which holds only in-frame ones; the method was immunoSEQ multiplex PCR. The data hold about 9,700 clones, with approximately 80% observed a single time. CDR3 size: 15 residues. Germline lookup yields CDR1 GTSNPN and CDR2 SVGIG (reference sequence). Germline trimming cut 2 bases from V and 6 bases from J; bases unmatched to any gene: 5. This sequence was found in a human donor with non-small cell lung cancer. The chain recombines TRBV30 with TRBJ1-6, with 9 positions matching TRBD1. Sequenced: lung tumor tissue. CDR3 nucleotides: TGTGCCTGGAGTCCTGGGACAGGGCTTAATTCACCCCTCCACTTT. It encodes CAWSPGTGLNSPLHF.